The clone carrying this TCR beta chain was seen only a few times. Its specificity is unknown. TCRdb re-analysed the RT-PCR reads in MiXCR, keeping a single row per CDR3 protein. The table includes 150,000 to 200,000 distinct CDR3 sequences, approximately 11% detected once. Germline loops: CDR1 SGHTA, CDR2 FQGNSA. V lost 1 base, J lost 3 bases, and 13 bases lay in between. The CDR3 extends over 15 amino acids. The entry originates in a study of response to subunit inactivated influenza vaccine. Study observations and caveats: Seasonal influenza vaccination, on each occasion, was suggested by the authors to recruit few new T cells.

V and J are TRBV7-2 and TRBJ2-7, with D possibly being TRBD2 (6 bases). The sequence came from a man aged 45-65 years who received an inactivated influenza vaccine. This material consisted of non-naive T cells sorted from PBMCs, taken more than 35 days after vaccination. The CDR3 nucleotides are TGTGCCAGCAGCTTAGGCTCTAGCGATCTCTACGAGCAGTACTTC. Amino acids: CASSLGSSDLYEQYF.